What follows describes a single TCR beta chain. This record belongs to a study of blood T cell repertoires in COVID-19. In the study overall: Donors in the United States, Italy and Spain gave samples during acute or convalescent COVID-19. Nucleic acid was either cDNA or gDNA, and it came from T cells, B-cell-depleted T cells, or PBMCs.

In the authors' methods: Amplification from reference gene primers served as the basis for estimated nucleated cell counts. The method was immunoSEQ multiplex PCR; TCRdb's version includes in-frame clones alone and lacks a portion of them. The D gene and trimming were derived from the DNA, and the V and J assignments and clone size from that table. The sample holds roughly 240,000 clones, 83% seen once. Trimming at V came to 7 bases and at J to 0 bases, leaving 9 bases not matched to a gene. This CDR3 spans 16 amino acids. Germline CDR1 reads LNHDA; CDR2 reads SQIVND (reference sequence). The genes are TRBV19 and TRBJ1-5, with TRBD1 identical over 7 bases. This TCR was recovered from a man in his sixties who had recovered from COVID-19. The sequenced sample was peripheral blood. The CDR3 coding sequence is TGTGCCAGTAATCCGGACAGGAGGAATAGCAATCAGCCCCAGCATTTT. Amino acids: CASNPDRRNSNQPQHF.